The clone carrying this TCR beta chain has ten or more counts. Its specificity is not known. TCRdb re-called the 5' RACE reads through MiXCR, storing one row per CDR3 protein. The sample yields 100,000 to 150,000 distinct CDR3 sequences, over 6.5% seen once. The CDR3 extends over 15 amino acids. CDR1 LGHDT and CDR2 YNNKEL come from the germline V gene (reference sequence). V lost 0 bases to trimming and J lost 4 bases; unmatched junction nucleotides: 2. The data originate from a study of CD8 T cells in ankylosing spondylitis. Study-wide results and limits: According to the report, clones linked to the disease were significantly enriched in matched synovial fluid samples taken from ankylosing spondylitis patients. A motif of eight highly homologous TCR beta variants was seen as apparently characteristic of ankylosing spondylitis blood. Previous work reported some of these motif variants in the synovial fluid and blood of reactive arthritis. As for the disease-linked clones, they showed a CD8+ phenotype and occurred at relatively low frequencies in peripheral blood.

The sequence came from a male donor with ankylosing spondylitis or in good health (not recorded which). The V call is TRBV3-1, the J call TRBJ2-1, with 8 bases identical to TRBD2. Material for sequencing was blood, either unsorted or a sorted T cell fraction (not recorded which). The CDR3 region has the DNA TGTGCCAGCAGCCAAGATAGCGGGACGTACAATGAGCAGTTCTTC. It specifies CASSQDSGTYNEQFF.